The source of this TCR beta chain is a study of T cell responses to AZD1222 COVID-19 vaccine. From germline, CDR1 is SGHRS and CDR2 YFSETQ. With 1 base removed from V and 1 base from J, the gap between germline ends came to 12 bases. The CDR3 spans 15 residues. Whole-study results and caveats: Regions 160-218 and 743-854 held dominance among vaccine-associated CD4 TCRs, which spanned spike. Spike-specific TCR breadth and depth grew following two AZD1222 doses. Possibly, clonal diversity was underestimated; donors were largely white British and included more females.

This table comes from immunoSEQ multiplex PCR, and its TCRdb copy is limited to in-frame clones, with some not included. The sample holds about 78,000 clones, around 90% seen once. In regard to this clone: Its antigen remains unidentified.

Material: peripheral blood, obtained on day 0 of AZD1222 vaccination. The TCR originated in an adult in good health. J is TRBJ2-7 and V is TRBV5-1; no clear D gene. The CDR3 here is CASSLNTGLSYEQYF. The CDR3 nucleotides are TGCGCCAGCAGCTTGAACACTGGCTTATCCTACGAGCAGTACTTC.